The source of this TCR beta chain is a study of Graves' ophthalmopathy and Graves' hyperthyroidism. Across the whole study: Peripheral blood was collected at initial diagnosis, before any treatment.

Where ophthalmopathy was present, donors had moderate-to-severe activity, CAS ≥3, NOSPECS ≥4 and duration under 3 months. As the starting material, more than 7.5 ml of fresh peripheral blood yielded the PBMCs. This CDR3 is built from 14 residues. Germline V gene data show CDR1 as SGHRS and CDR2 as YFSETQ. Trimming cost V 0 bases and J 7 bases, with 8 bases left between them. This clonotype has a count of ten or more. Its target is not known. From RNA, the CDR3 regions of TCR beta chains were amplified and sequenced. In the first round, RT-PCR was carried out with HTBI primers, and a multiplex PCR formed the second round. TCRdb re-called the multiplex PCR reads with MiXCR, one entry per CDR3 protein. In the table there are approximately 700,000 distinct CDR3 sequences, around 40% of which are singletons. Study results and limitations: A model of 13 signatures distinguished ophthalmopathy from stable hyperthyroidism at approximately 89% sensitivity and 70% to 84% specificity.

This TCR was sampled from an adult man with Graves' ophthalmopathy. The sample taken for sequencing was peripheral blood. The rearrangement links TRBV5-1 to TRBJ1-6; D ambiguous. CDR3 protein: CASSLDGTNSPLHF. The CDR3 region has the DNA TGCGCCAGCAGCTTGGATGGAACAAATTCACCCCTCCACTTT.